This is a list of T cell receptor beta chains from one sample in a study of a mutant IDH1 vaccine in newly diagnosed glioma. This table comes from immunoSEQ multiplex PCR, and its TCRdb copy is limited to in-frame clones, with some not included. Of some 23,000 clones listed, about 78% are singletons. Antigens of these TCRs are unknown. This specimen was PBMCs, taken from a glioma patient whose treatment included an IDH1 peptide vaccine. These receptors came from a woman aged 18-35 years with glioma. CDR3s include the opening cysteine and the closing phenylalanine or tryptophan. Some rows mark clone size as missing; the rest say once, few, many or name a class of expanded clone.

abundance | j_gene | v_gene | CDR3aa
- | TRBJ1-2 | TRBV13 | CASSLGGLVEGYTF
few | TRBJ1-2 | TRBV11-3 | CASSSGQNYGYTF
- | TRBJ2-1 | TRBV5-1 | CASEGLATNEQFF
few | TRBJ1-1 | TRBV5-1 | CASSLGQMNTEAFF
- | TRBJ1-2 | TRBV14 | CASSPGTNAGYTF
- | TRBJ2-7 | TRBV6-6 | CASSPRSYEQYF
- | TRBJ1-1 | TRBV10-3 | CATGSGGHTEAFF
once | TRBJ1-2 | TRBV2 | CASSPALLGLNYGYTF
- | TRBJ1-2 | TRBV28 | CASSPHSPTNYGYTF
- | TRBJ1-3 | TRBV9 | CASSVTGVAGNTIYF
- | TRBJ2-7 | TRBV14 | CASSQPRGGIYEQYF
- | TRBJ2-1 | TRBV4-3 | CASSQEMGLADEQFF
- | TRBJ1-2 | TRBV19 | CASKGGLDYTF
- | TRBJ2-1 | TRBV12-5 | CASGKDAGTSGSNEQFF
- | TRBJ1-4 | TRBV6-5 | CASSYRQFNEKLFF
- | TRBJ2-3 | TRBV27 | CASSRLAGTDTQYF
- | TRBJ2-1 | TRBV4-1 | CASSGTSGSSNEQFF
- | TRBJ2-7 | TRBV4-1 | CASSQEWTSGMYEQYF